Listed here are 20 T cell receptor beta chains from one sample, sequenced in a study of identical twins. Via MiXCR, TCRdb re-called the 5' RACE reads, giving one row per CDR3 protein. Of around 490,000 distinct CDR3 sequences in the sample, about 13% are singletons; the top ten hold approximately 0.98%. A further study also used this sample, focusing on yellow fever vaccine responses in identical twins.

The material sequenced was CD4+ T cells sorted from blood. Receptors originate from a young woman in good health.

This clonotype turned up a few times. This chain links TRBV29-1 with TRBJ2-3, with a weak D call TRBD1 (5 bases). V lost 8 bases, J lost 2 bases, and 14 bases lay in between. The CDR3 is 13 amino acids. Looked up from germline, CDR1 is SQVTM and CDR2 is ANQGSEA. CDR3 amino acids: CSPCRGYTDTQYF. CDR3 bases: TGCAGCCCTTGTAGGGGCTACACAGATACGCAGTATTTT.

This chain uses TRBV4-2 with TRBJ2-2; 8 bases line up with TRBD2. CDR1 is LGHNA and CDR2 is YNFKEQ in the germline V gene. This CDR3 has 15 residues. Trimming took 4 bases from V and 4 from J; bases not matched to a gene: 5. CDR3 coding DNA: TGTGCCAGCAGCCCAGCGGGAGACGGCACCGGGGAGCTGTTTTTT. The encoded protein is CASSPAGDGTGELFF.

This clonotype showed up just a few times. This rearrangement joins TRBV7-2 to TRBJ2-7; D might be TRBD2 (5 bases). The CDR3 contains 14 residues. Germline V gene data show CDR1 as SGHTA and CDR2 as FQGNSA. V shed 5 bases and J shed 5 bases, with 16 bases lying between them. CDR3 sequence reads: CASSLRRGPDEQYF. CDR3 coding DNA: TGTGCCAGCAGCCTTAGGCGAGGGCCCGACGAGCAGTACTTC.

The J gene is TRBJ1-1, the V gene TRBV11-2; 9 nucleotides line up with TRBD1. CDR1 and CDR2 from the germline V gene are SGHAT and FQNNGV. V trimming: 5 bases; J trimming: 1 base; junction bases outside the gene matches: 5. CDR3 size: 15 residues. CDR3 loop: CASSTRQGGNTEAFF. DNA for the CDR3: TGTGCCAGCAGCACCAGACAGGGGGGGAACACTGAAGCTTTCTTT.

The rearrangement links TRBV6-2 or TRBV6-3 to TRBJ2-2, with 7 bases lining up with TRBD2. V gave up 7 bases and J gave up 2 bases; unmatched junction bases: 4. Germline lookup yields CDR1 MNHEY and CDR2 SVGEGT. CDR3 length equals 14 residues. The CDR3 sequence is CASTGGLNTGELFF. The CDR3 coding sequence is TGTGCCAGCACGGGAGGTCTAAACACCGGGGAGCTGTTTTTT.

The V call is TRBV5-5, the J call TRBJ1-4; no clear D. The germline gives CDR1 SGHKS, CDR2 YYEKEE (reference sequence). There are 13 residues in the CDR3. V gave up 2 bases and J gave up 7 bases, with 9 bases separating them. In DNA form, the CDR3 reads TGTGCCAGCAGCTTTCTCACGATTGAAAAACTGTTTTTT. Residues: CASSFLTIEKLFF.

The gene calls are TRBV9 and TRBJ2-5; TRBD1 matches 11 bases. Germline V CDR1 and CDR2: SGDLS, YYNGEE. CDR3 length: 17 amino acids. With 4 bases clipped from V and 5 bases from J, the junction kept 13 bases outside the gene matches. The CDR3 is CASSTGTGGSLWETQYF. The CDR3 DNA follows: TGTGCCAGCAGCACTGGGACAGGGGGATCTCTATGGGAGACCCAGTACTTC.

The table lists this clonotype with a few counts. The chain couples TRBV12-2 to TRBJ2-1. TRBV12-2 is a recognized pseudogene. The length of the CDR3 is 16 residues. The CDR3 reads CASRLEGRSSYNEQFF. The CDR3 DNA reads TGTGCAAGTCGCTTAGAAGGACGCAGCTCCTACAATGAGCAGTTCTTC.

This clonotype was counted only a few times. The CDR3 loop is CASCGTSGGNEQFF. Here the CDR3 DNA reads TGTGCCAGCTGCGGGACTAGCGGGGGTAATGAGCAGTTCTTC. V usage is TRBV6-1 and J usage is TRBJ2-1; 14 nucleotides line up with TRBD2. The trim removed 8 bases at V and 7 bases at J, leaving 4 bases unmatched. CDR3 size: 14 residues. CDR1 is MNHNS, CDR2 SASEGT, per germline.

In its sample, this clonotype was seen a few times. The V call is TRBV4-2, the J call TRBJ1-1; D remains unclear. CDR1 is LGHNA, CDR2 YNFKEQ, per germline. V dropped 0 bases and J dropped 8 bases, with 10 bases sitting between them. The CDR3 has 13 residues. The DNA of the CDR3 is TGTGCCAGCAGCCAAGATCAGACACCCGAAGCTTTCTTT. It specifies CASSQDQTPEAFF.

In its sample, this clonotype was seen once. The chain uses TRBV11-1 and TRBJ2-2; D not resolved. V dropped 4 bases and J dropped 0 bases, with 6 bases sitting between them. The CDR3 has 14 amino acids. Germline lookup yields CDR1 SGHAT and CDR2 FQDESV (reference sequence). CDR3 protein: CASSWSANTGELFF. CDR3 DNA: TGTGCCAGCAGCTGGTCCGCGAACACCGGGGAGCTGTTTTTT.

This clonotype was counted a few times. This chain uses TRBV24-1 with TRBJ2-1; D tentatively fits TRBD1 or TRBD2 (5 bases each). Germline assignment: CDR1 KGHDR and CDR2 SFDVKD. Trimming stripped 0 bases from V and 0 bases from J, with 8 bases between. The CDR3 has 16 amino acids. CDR3 protein: CATSDLEGSSYNEQFF. The CDR3 coding sequence is TGTGCCACCAGTGATTTGGAGGGGAGCTCCTACAATGAGCAGTTCTTC.

This clonotype was observed a handful of times. The chain links TRBV20-1 to TRBJ2-7; TRBD1 might be the D (6 bases). Trimming removed 1 base at V and 3 bases at J, with 10 bases between. Germline assignment: CDR1 DFQATT and CDR2 SNEGSKA (reference sequence). The CDR3 contains 13 residues. The CDR3 spells CSARATGFYEQYF. In nucleotides, the CDR3 is TGCAGTGCTAGAGCAACAGGGTTCTACGAGCAGTACTTC.

This clonotype showed up just a few times. The chain recombines TRBV4-3 with TRBJ2-3; TRBD2 aligns across 8 bases. The J segment lost 6 bases and the V segment lost 3 bases, leaving 8 bases of the junction unmatched. Germline V gene sequence: CDR1 LGHNA, CDR2 YSLEER. CDR3 length equals 15 residues. For the CDR3, the DNA is TGCGCCAGCAGCCACAGCGGGAGTACAGGGGATACGCAGTATTTT. Translated, it gives CASSHSGSTGDTQYF.

V usage is TRBV28 and J usage is TRBJ1-2; D unresolved. CDR3 length: 12 amino acids. Germline CDR1 MDHEN, CDR2 SYDVKM. V lost 2 bases and J lost 8, with 9 bases in between. The chain's CDR3 is CASSLAVKGYTF. In DNA form, the CDR3 reads TGTGCCAGCAGTTTAGCGGTGAAGGGCTACACCTTC.

This clonotype has a handful of counts. V and J are TRBV6-2 or TRBV6-3 and TRBJ1-1; tentative D call: TRBD1 (6 bases). The CDR3 has 15 amino acids. Germline loops: CDR1 MNHEY, CDR2 SVGEGT. V lost 5 bases to trimming and J lost 3 bases, with 16 bases between them. For the CDR3, the DNA is TGTGCCAGCAGTCGAACCACAGGGTACGACACTGAAGCTTTCTTT. Protein: CASSRTTGYDTEAFF.

The genes are TRBV5-1 and TRBJ2-3; 9 bases are a match to TRBD2. In germline, CDR1 is SGHRS, CDR2 YFSETQ. V lost 1 base to trimming and J lost 11 bases; unmatched junction nucleotides: 5. CDR3 size: 13 residues. CDR3 DNA: TGCGCCAGCAGCTTGCCGACTAGCGGAGAGCAGTATTTT. Encoded protein: CASSLPTSGEQYF.

The V call is TRBV3-1, the J call TRBJ1-2; D is undetermined. CDR1 and CDR2 (germline): LGHDT, YNNKEL (reference sequence). V gave up 0 bases and J gave up 0 bases, with 11 bases separating them. The CDR3 is made up of 16 amino acids. CDR3 DNA: TGTGCCAGCAGCCAAGATCTCAGGAGGACTAACTATGGCTACACCTTC. This codes for CASSQDLRRTNYGYTF.

The V gene is TRBV28, the J gene TRBJ1-4; D remains unclear. The CDR3 is made up of 14 amino acids. CDR1 and CDR2 from the germline V gene are MDHEN and SYDVKM. V was pared by 2 bases and J by 7 bases, with 11 bases between. For the CDR3, the DNA is TGTGCCAGCAGTTTACAAGGGCGCCCTGAAAAACTGTTTTTT. Residues: CASSLQGRPEKLFF. Supplemented by reference TRBV28 and TRBJ1-4, the full variable domain reads DVKVTQSSRYLVKRTGEKVFLECVQDMDHENMFWYRQDPGLGLRLIYFSYDVKMKEKGDIPEGYSVSREKKERFSLILESASTNQTSMYLCASSLQGRPEKLFFGSGTQLSVL.

This clonotype came up a few times. The chain joins TRBV7-9 to TRBJ2-3; D not certain. The length of the CDR3 is 15 residues. Germline V gene lookup returns CDR1 SEHNR and CDR2 FQNEAQ (reference sequence). Trimming took off 2 bases at V and 0 bases at J, with 9 bases between the two ends. The CDR3 DNA sequence: TGTGCCAGCAGCTTACAGACCCTTAGCACAGATACGCAGTATTTT. Encoded protein: CASSLQTLSTDTQYF. The full variable domain, with the rest looked up from reference TRBV7-9 and TRBJ2-3, is DTGVSQNPRHKITKRGQNVTFRCDPISEHNRLYWYRQTLGQGPEFLTYFQNEAQLEKSRLLSDRFSAERPKGSFSTLEIQRTEQGDSAMYLCASSLQTLSTDTQYFGPGTRLTVL.